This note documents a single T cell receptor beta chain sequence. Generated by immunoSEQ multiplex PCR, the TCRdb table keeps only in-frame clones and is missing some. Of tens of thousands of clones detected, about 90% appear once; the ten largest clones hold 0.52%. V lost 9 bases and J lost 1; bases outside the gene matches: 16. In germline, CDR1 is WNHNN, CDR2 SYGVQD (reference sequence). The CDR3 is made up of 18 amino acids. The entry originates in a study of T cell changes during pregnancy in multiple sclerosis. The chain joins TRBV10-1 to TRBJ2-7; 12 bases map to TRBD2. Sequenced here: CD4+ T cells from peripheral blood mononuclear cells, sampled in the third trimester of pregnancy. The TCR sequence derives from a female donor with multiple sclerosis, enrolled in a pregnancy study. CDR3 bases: TGCGCCAGGCTAATTCGACTAGCGGGAGCTATCCCATCCTACGAGCAGTACTTC. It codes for CARLIRLAGAIPSYEQYF.